The source of this T cell receptor (beta chain) is a study of T cell responses to AZD1222 COVID-19 vaccine. Points from the study as a whole: At study baseline, merely a handful of AZD1222 recipients were seropositive. There were vaccine-associated CD4 TCRs across spike, dominant at 160-218 and 743-854. Increases in Spike-specific TCR breadth and depth were seen after two AZD1222 doses.

As regards this clone: No antigen is known for it.

Germline V gene data show CDR1 as MDHEN and CDR2 as SYDVKM. The V end was cut by 5 bases, the J end by 0 bases, with 12 bases between. The CDR3 contains 15 residues. Profiling relied on immunoSEQ multiplex PCR, and the TCRdb table lists in-frame clones only, not all of them. The table shows around 180,000 clones, with about 91% occurring only once. The clonotype was recovered from an adult in good health. The source was peripheral blood, collected on day 0 of AZD1222 vaccination. The chain carries TRBV28 and TRBJ2-3, with D uncertain. The CDR3 DNA follows: TGTGCCAGCAGTCCCCCAATTTCGAGCACAGATACGCAGTATTTT. This sequence encodes CASSPPISSTDTQYF.